This T cell receptor (beta chain) was profiled in a study of tissue T cells after allogeneic stem cell transplantation. Study results and caveats: Alloreactivity or antigen specificity of tissue TCRs was not determined; some clones might be host cells.

Assay: immunoSEQ multiplex PCR; the TCRdb copy retains only in-frame clones and omits some. This repertoire shows more than 9,500 clones, 60% found once; its top ten account for around 10%. With respect to this clone: The antigen is not known. This CDR3 is also generated by other DNA sequences in the sample.

Deletions cut 0 bases from V and 5 bases from J, with 7 bases between. Germline V lookup: CDR1 SEHNR, CDR2 FQNEAQ (reference sequence). The CDR3 length is 13 residues. Non-transplant comparator patients with other cancers had at least five gastrointestinal samples and no known gastrointestinal disease. The sequence was collected from a woman between 18 and 55 years old with breast cancer. This material consisted of tissue from the jejunum, taken at autopsy. The chain links TRBV7-9 to TRBJ2-5; a weak D match, TRBD2 (6 bases). As DNA, the CDR3 is TGTGCCAGCAGCTTAGCAGGAGGGGAGACCCAGTACTTC. This sequence encodes CASSLAGGETQYF.